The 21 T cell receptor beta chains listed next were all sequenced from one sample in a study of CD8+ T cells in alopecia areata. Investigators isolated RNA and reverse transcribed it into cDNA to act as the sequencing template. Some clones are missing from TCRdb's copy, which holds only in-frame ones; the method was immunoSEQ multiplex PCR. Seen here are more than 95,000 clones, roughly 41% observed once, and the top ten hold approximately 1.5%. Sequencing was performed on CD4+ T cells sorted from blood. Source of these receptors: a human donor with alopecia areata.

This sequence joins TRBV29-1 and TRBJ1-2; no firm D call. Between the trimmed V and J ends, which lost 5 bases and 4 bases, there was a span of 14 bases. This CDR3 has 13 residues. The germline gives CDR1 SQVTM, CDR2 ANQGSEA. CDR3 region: CSVLLRSGYGYTF. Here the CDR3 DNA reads TGCAGCGTTCTACTCCGATCAGGCTATGGCTACACCTTC.

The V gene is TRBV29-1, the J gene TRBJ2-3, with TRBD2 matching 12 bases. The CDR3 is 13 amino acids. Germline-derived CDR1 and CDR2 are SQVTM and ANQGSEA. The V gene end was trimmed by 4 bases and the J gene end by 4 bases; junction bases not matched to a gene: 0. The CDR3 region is CSVGTSGADTQYF. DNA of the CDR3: TGCAGCGTTGGGACTAGCGGGGCAGATACGCAGTATTTT.

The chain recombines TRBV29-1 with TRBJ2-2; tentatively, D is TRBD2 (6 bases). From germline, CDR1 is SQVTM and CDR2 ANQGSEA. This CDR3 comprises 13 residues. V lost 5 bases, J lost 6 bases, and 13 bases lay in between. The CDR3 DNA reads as TGCAGCGTTCGAGAAGGAGGGGCCGGGGAGCTGTTTTTT. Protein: CSVREGGAGELFF.

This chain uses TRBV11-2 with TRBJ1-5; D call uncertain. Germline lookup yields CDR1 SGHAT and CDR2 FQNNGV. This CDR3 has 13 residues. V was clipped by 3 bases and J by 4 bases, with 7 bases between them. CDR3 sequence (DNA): TGTGCCAGCAGCTTGACGGAAAATCAGCCCCAGCATTTT. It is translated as CASSLTENQPQHF.

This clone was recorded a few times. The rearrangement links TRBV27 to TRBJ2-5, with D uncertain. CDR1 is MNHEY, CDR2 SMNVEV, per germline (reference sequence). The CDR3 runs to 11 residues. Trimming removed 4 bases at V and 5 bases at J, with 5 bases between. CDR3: CASSYAETQYF. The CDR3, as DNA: TGTGCCAGCAGTTACGCGGAGACCCAGTACTTC.

CDR3 protein: CASSLDRDLTYGYTF. Here the CDR3 DNA reads TGTGCCAGCAGCTTAGACAGGGACCTTACTTATGGCTACACCTTC. The chain joins TRBV7-2 to TRBJ1-2, with a weak D call TRBD1 (6 bases). Germline CDR1 SGHTA, CDR2 FQGNSA. The V gene lost 1 base and the J gene lost 5 bases, with 14 bases spanning the gap. The CDR3 is 15 amino acids.

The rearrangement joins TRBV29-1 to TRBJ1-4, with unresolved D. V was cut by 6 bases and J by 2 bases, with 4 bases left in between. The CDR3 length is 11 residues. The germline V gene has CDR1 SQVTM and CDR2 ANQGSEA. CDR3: CSVGTNEKLFF. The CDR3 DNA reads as TGCAGCGTCGGGACTAATGAAAAACTGTTTTTT.

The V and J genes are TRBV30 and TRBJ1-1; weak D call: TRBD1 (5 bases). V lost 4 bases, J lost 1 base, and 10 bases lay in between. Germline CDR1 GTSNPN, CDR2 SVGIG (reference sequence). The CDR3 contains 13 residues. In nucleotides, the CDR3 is TGTGCCTGGAAGGGGCCCTCGAACACTGAAGCTTTCTTT. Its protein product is CAWKGPSNTEAFF.

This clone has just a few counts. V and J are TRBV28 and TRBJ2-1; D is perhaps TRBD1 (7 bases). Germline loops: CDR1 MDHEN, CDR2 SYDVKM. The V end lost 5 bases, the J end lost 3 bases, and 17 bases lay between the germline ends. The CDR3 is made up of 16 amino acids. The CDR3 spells CASSTGDSRDYNEQFF. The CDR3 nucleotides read TGTGCCAGCAGTACGGGGGACAGCCGGGACTACAATGAGCAGTTCTTC.

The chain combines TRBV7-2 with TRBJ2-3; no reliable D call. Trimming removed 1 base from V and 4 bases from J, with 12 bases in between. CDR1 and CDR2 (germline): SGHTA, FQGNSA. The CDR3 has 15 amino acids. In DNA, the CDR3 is TGTGCCAGCAGCTTAGTCCACCTCACGGCAGATACGCAGTATTTT. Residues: CASSLVHLTADTQYF.

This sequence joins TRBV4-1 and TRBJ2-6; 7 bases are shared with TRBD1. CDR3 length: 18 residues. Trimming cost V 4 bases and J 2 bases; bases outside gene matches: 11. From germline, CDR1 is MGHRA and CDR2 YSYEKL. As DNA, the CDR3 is TGCGCCAGCAGCCGGGACAGTGAAGCTCTGGCTGGGGCCAACGTCCTGACTTTC. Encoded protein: CASSRDSEALAGANVLTF.

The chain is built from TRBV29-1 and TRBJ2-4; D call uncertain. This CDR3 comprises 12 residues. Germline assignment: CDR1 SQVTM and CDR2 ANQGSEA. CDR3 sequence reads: CTPTVPKNIQYF. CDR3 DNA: TGCACCCCGACGGTTCCCAAAAACATTCAGTACTTC. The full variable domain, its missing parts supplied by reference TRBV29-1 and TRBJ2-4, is SAVISQKPSRDICQRGTSLTIQCQVDSQVTMMFWYRQQPGQSLTLIATANQGSEATYESGFVIDKFPISRPNLTFSTLTVSNMSPEDSSIYLCTPTVPKNIQYFGAGTRLSVL.

In DNA form, the CDR3 reads TGCAGCGTTGAAATCCTCCTCGAGCAGTACTTC. Protein sequence: CSVEILLEQYF. The chain carries TRBV29-1 and TRBJ2-7; D is unresolved. Germline CDR1 SQVTM, CDR2 ANQGSEA. The length of the CDR3 is 11 residues. Deletions cut 2 bases from V and 6 bases from J, with 8 bases between.

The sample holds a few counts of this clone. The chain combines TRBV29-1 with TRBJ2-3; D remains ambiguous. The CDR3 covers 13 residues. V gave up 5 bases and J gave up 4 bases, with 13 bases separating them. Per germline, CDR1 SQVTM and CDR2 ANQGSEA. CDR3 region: CSVSATGSDTQYF. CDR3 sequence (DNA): TGCAGCGTTAGTGCGACTGGTTCAGATACGCAGTATTTT.

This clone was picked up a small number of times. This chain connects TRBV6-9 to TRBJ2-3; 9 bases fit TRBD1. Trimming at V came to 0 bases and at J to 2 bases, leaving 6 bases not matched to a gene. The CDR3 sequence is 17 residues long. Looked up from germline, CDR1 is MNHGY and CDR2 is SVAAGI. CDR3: CASSYSPGQGYTDTQYF. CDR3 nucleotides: TGTGCCAGCAGTTATTCTCCGGGACAGGGATACACAGATACGCAGTATTTT.

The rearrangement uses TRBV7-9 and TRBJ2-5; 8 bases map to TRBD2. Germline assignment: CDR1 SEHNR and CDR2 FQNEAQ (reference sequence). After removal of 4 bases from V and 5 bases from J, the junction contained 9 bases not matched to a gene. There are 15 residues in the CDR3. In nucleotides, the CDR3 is TGTGCCAGCAGCTCCCAGTCGGGGGGGCCCGAGACCCAGTACTTC. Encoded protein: CASSSQSGGPETQYF.

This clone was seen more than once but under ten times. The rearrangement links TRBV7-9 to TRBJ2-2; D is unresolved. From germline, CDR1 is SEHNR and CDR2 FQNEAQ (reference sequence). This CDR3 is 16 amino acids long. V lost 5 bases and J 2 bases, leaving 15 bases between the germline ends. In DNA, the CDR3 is TGTGCCAGCAGCCCGAGAGGCAAGGGAAACACCGGGGAGCTGTTTTTT. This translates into CASSPRGKGNTGELFF.

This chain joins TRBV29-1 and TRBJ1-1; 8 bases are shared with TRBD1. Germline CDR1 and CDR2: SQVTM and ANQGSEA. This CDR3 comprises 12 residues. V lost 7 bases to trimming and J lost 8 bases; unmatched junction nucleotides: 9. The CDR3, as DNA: TGCAGCGCTCACAGGGGGGGAGGGGAAGCTTTCTTT. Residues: CSAHRGGGEAFF.

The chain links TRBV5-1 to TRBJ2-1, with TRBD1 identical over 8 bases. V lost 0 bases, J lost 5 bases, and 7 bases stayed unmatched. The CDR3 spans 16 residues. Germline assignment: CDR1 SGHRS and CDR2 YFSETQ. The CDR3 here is CASSLAVDRVNNEQFF. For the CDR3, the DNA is TGCGCCAGCAGCTTGGCCGTGGACAGGGTAAACAATGAGCAGTTCTTC.

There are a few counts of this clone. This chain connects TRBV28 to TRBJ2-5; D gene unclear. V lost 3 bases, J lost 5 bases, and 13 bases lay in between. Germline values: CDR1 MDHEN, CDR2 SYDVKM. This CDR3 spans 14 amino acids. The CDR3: CASSFLRKFETQYF. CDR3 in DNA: TGTGCCAGCAGTTTCCTCCGAAAATTTGAGACCCAGTACTTC.

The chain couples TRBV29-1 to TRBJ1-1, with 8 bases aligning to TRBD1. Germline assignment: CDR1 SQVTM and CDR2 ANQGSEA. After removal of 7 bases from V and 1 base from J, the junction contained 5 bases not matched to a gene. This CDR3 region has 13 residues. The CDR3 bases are TGCAGCGCTCGGGACAGGTCGAACACTGAAGCTTTCTTT. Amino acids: CSARDRSNTEAFF.